Included here is one T cell receptor beta chain sequence, with context. Its antigen is as yet unknown. These data belong to a study of T cell responses to AZD1222 COVID-19 vaccine. General study points: The donor cohort was predominantly white British with a female majority, and clonal diversity may have been underestimated. Vaccination with two AZD1222 doses was followed by a rise in Spike-specific TCR breadth and depth. Sampling captured repertoires only after the peak T cell response. Distributed over spike, vaccine-associated CD4 TCRs predominated at 160-218 and 743-854.

Profiling relied on immunoSEQ multiplex PCR, and the TCRdb table lists in-frame clones only, not all of them. The sample yields around 200,000 clones, 70% to 90% seen once. The CDR3 runs 16 residues. V was shortened by 1 base and J by 6 bases, with 13 bases between the two germline ends. Germline CDR1 reads SGHTA; CDR2 reads FQGNSA. The clonotype originates from an adult in good health. The sample in question was peripheral blood, obtained on day 0 of AZD1222 vaccination. This chain uses TRBV7-2 with TRBJ1-6, with TRBD1 as a possible D gene (5 bases). The CDR3 bases are TGTGCCAGCAGCTTAGTAGCCGGGGGAGGTAATTCACCCCTCCACTTT. It yields the protein CASSLVAGGGNSPLHF. Full variable domain (remainder filled in from reference TRBV7-2 and TRBJ1-6): GAGVSQSPSNKVTEKGKDVELRCDPISGHTALYWYRQSLGQGLEFLIYFQGNSAPDKSGLPSDRFSAERTGGSVSTLTIQRTQQEDSAVYLCASSLVAGGGNSPLHFGNGTRLTVT.